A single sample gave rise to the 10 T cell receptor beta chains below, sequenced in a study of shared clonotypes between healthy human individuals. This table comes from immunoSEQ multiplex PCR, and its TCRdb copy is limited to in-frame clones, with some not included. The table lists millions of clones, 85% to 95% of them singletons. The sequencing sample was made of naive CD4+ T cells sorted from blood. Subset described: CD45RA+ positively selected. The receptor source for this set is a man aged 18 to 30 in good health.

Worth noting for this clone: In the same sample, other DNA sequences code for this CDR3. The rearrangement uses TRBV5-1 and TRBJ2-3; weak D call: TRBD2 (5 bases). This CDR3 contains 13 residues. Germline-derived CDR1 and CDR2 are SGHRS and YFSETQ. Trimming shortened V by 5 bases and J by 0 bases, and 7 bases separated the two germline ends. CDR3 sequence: CASSRGSTDTQYF. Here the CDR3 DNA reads TGCGCCAGCAGTCGAGGGAGCACAGATACGCAGTATTTT.

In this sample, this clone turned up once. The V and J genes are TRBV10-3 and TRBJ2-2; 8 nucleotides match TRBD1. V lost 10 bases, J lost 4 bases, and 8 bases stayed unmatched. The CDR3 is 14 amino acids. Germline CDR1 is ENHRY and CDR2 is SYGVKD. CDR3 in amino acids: CATTQGAGTGELFF. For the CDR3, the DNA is TGTGCCACTACCCAGGGGGCGGGCACCGGGGAGCTGTTTTTT.

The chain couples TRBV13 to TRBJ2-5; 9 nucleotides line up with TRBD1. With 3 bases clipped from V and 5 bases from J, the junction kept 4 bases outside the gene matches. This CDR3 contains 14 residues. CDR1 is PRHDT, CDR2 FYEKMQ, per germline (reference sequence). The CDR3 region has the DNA TGTGCCAGCAGCTTGGGGACAGGGTGGGAGACCCAGTACTTC. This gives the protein CASSLGTGWETQYF.

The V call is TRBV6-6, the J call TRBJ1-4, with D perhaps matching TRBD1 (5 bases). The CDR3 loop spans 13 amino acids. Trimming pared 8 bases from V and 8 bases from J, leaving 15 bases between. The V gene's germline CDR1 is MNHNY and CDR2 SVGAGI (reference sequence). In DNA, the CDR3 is TGTGCCAGCCGAACCGGGACGGGAGAAAAACTGTTTTTT. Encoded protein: CASRTGTGEKLFF.

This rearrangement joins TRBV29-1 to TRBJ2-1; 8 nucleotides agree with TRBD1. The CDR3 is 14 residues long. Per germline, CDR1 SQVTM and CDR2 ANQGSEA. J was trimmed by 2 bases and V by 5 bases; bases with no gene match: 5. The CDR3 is CSVQGARTYNEQFF. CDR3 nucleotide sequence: TGCAGCGTTCAGGGGGCGAGGACCTACAATGAGCAGTTCTTC.

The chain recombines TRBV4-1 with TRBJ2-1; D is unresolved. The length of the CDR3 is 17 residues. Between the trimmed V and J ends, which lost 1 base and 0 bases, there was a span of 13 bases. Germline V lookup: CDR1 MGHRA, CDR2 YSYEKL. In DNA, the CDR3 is TGCGCCAGCAGCCAAGGGGCCGTTGTAAGCTCCTACAATGAGCAGTTCTTC. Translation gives CASSQGAVVSSYNEQFF.

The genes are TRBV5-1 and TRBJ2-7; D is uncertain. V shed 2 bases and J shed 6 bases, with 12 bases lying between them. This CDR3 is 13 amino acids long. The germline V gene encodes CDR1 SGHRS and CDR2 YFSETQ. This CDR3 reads CASSFGVGSEQYF. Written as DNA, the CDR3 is TGCGCCAGCAGCTTTGGGGTAGGCAGCGAGCAGTACTTC.

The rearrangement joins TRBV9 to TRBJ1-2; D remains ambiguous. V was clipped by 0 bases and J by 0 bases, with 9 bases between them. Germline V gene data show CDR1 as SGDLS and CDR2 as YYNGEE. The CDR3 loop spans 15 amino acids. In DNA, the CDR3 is TGTGCCAGCAGCGTAGGAGTAGCCCCTAACTATGGCTACACCTTC. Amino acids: CASSVGVAPNYGYTF. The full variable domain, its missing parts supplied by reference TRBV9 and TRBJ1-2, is DSGVTQTPKHLITATGQRVTLRCSPRSGDLSVYWYQQSLDQGLQFLIQYYNGEERAKGNILERFSAQQFPDLHSELNLSSLELGDSALYFCASSVGVAPNYGYTFGSGTRLTVV.

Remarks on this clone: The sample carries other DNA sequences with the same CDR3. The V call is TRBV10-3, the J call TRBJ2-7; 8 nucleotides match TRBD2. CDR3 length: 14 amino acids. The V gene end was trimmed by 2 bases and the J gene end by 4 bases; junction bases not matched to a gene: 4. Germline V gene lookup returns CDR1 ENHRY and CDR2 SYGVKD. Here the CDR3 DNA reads TGTGCCATCAGTGAGGGCGGGGGGTCATACGAGCAGTACTTC. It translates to CAISEGGGSYEQYF.

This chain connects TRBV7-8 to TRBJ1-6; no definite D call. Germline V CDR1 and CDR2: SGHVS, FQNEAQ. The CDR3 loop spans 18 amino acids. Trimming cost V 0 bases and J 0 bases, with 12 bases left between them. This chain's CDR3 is CASSLAGTGISYNSPLHF. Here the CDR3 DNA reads TGTGCCAGCAGCTTAGCAGGAACGGGAATCTCCTATAATTCACCCCTCCACTTT.